This TCR beta chain came from a study of T cell responses to AZD1222 COVID-19 vaccine. Study results and caveats: Vaccine-associated CD4 TCRs ranged over spike, dominating at 160-218 and 743-854. The study identified only a handful of AZD1222 recipients as seropositive at baseline.

Repertoires were generated with immunoSEQ multiplex PCR, while TCRdb's copy carries only in-frame clones and drops some. The profile shows fewer than 200,000 clones, over 85% of them singletons. V was clipped by 1 base and J by 1 base, with 13 bases between them. The CDR3 sequence is 16 residues long. Germline CDR1 and CDR2: SGHTA and FQGTGA. Remarks on this clone: What it recognizes is unknown.

The sequences come from peripheral blood, collected on day 0 of AZD1222 vaccination. The chain recombines TRBV7-3 with TRBJ1-1; maybe TRBD1 (6 bases). The sequence derives from an adult in good health. The CDR3 spells CASSLIAGTSNTEAFF. The CDR3 nucleotides are TGTGCCAGCAGCTTAATAGCCGGGACATCGAACACTGAAGCTTTCTTT.